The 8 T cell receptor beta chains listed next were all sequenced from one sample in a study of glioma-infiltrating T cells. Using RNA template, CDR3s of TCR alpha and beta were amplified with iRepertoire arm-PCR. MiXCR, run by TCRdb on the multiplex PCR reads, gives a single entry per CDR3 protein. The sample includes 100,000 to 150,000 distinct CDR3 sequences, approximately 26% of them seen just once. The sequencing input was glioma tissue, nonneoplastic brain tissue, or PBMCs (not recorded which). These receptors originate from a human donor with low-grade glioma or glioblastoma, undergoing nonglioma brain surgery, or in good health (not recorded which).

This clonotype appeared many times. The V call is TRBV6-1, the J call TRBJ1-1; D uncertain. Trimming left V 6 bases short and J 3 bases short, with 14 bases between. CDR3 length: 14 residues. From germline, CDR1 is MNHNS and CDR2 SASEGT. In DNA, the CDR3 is TGTGCCAGCAGCCGCTCTCGCCCGGACACTGAAGCTTTCTTT. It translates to CASSRSRPDTEAFF.

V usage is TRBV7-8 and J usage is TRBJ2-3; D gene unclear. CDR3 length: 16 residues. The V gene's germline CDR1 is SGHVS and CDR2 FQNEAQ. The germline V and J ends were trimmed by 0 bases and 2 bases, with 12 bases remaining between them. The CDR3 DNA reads TGTGCCAGCAGCTTAGCGGAAAGGAGCTACACAGATACGCAGTATTTT. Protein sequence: CASSLAERSYTDTQYF.

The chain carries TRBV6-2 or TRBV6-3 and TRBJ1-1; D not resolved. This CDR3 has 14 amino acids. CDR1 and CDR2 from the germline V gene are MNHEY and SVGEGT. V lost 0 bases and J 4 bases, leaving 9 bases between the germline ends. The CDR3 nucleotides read TGTGCCAGCAGTTACTCTGGGTTTGGCACTGAAGCTTTCTTT. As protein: CASSYSGFGTEAFF.

This CDR3 is CASSRSAGYTF. The CDR3 nucleotides read TGTGCCAGCAGCCGGAGTGCTGGCTACACCTTC. This chain links TRBV7-9 with TRBJ1-2; no clear D gene. V lost 5 bases to trimming and J lost 7 bases, with 8 bases between them. CDR3 length: 11 amino acids. From germline, CDR1 is SEHNR and CDR2 FQNEAQ (reference sequence).

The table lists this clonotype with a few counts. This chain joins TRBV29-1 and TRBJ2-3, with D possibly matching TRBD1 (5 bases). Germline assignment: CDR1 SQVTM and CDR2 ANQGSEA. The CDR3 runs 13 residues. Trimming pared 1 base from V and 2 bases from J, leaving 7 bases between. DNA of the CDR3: TGCAGCGTTGAAGGACAGAACACAGATACGCAGTATTTT. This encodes CSVEGQNTDTQYF.

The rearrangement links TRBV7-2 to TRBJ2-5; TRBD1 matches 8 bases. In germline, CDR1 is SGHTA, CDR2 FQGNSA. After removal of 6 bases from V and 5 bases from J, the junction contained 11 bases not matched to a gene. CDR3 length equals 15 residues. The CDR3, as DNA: TGTGCCAGCAGACTAGGACAGGGATTACGCGAGACCCAGTACTTC. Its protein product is CASRLGQGLRETQYF.

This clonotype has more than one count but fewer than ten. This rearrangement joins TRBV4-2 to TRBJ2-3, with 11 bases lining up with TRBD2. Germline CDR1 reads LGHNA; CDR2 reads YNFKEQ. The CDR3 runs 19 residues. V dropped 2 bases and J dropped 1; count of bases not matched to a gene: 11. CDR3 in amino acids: CASSQNRASGGRGTDTQYF. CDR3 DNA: TGTGCCAGCAGCCAAAATAGGGCTAGCGGGGGGCGAGGCACAGATACGCAGTATTTT.

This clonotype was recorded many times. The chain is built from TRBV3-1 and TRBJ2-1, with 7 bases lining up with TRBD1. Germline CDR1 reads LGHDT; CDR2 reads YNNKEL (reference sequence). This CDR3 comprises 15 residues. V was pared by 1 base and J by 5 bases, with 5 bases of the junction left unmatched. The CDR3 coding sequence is TGTGCCAGCAGCCAAGCCGGGACAGCCAACAATGAGCAGTTCTTC. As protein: CASSQAGTANNEQFF.